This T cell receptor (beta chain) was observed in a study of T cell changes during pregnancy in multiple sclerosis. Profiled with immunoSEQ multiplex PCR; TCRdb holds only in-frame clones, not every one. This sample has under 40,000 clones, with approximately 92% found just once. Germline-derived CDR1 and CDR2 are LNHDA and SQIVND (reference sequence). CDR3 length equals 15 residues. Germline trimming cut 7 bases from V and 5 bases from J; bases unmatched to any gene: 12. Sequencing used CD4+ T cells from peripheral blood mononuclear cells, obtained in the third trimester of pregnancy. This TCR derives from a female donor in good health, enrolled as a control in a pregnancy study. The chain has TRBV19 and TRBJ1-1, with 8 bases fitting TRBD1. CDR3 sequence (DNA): TGTGCCAGTACCTTAAAGGACAGGGAAGGAACTGAAGCTTTCTTT. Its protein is CASTLKDREGTEAFF.